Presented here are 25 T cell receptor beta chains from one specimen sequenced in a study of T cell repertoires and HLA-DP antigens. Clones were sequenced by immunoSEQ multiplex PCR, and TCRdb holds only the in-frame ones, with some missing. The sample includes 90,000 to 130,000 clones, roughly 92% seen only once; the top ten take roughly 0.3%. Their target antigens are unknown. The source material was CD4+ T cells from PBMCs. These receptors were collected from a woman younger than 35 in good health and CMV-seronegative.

The CDR3 loop is CASSQSGWGGYGYTF. CDR3 nucleotide sequence: TGCGCCAGCAGCCAATCCGGGTGGGGTGGCTATGGCTACACCTTC. The chain combines TRBV4-1 with TRBJ1-2; unclear D gene. CDR3 length: 15 residues. CDR1 MGHRA and CDR2 YSYEKL come from the germline V gene. V was cut by 2 bases and J by 4 bases, with 14 bases left in between.

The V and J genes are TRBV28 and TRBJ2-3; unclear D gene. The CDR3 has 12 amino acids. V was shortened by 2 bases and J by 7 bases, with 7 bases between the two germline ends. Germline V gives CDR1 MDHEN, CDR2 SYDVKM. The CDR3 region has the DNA TGTGCCAGCAGTTTAAGGGTAAATACGCAGTATTTT. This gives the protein CASSLRVNTQYF.

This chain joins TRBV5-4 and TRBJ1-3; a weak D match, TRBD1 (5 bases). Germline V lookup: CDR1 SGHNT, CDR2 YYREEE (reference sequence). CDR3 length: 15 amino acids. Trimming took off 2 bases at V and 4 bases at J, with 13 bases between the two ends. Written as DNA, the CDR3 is TGTGCCAGCAGCTTCGGGGGAGTGCAAGGAAACACCATATATTTT. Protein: CASSFGGVQGNTIYF.

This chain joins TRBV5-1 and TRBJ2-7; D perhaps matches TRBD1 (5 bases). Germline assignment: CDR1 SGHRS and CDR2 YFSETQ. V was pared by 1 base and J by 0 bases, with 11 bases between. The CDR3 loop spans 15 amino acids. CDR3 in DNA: TGCGCCAGCAGCTTGCCGACAGTGACCTCCTACGAGCAGTACTTC. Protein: CASSLPTVTSYEQYF.

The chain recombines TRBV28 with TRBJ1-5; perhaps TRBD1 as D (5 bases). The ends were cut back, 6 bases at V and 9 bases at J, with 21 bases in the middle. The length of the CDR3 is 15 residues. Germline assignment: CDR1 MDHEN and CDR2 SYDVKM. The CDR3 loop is CASSFRDRPKGPQHF. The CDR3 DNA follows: TGTGCCAGCAGCTTCAGGGACCGACCTAAAGGGCCCCAGCATTTT.

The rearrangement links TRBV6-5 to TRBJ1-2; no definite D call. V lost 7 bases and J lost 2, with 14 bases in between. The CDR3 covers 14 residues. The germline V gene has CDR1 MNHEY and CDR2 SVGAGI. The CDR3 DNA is TGTGCCAGCATATCAGCCCGACGGAACTATGGCTACACCTTC. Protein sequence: CASISARRNYGYTF.

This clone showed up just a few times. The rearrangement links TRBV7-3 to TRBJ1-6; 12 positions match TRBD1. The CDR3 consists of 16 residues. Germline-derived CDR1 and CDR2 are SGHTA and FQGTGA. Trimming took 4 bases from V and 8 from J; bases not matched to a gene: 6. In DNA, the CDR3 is TGTGCCAGCAGCTCGGGACAGGGGGCCCCTTATTCACCCCTCCACTTT. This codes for CASSSGQGAPYSPLHF.

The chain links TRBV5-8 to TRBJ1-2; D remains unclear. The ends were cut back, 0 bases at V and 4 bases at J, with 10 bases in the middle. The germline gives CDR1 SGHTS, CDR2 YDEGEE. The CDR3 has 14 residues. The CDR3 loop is CASSLAGNTYGYTF. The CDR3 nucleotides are TGTGCCAGCAGCTTGGCCGGTAACACCTATGGCTACACCTTC.

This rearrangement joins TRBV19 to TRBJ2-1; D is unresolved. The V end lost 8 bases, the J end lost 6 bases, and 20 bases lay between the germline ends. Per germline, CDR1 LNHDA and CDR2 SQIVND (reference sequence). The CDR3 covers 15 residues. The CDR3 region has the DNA TGTGCCAGTCAGCCCCCTTTCGGGTTGTCCAATGAGCAGTTCTTC. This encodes CASQPPFGLSNEQFF.

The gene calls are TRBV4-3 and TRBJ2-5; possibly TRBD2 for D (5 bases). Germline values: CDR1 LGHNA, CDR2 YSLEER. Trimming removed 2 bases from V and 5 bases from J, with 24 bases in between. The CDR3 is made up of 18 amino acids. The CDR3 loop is CASSQPPGVTATWETQYF. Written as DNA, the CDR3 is TGCGCCAGCAGCCAACCCCCCGGGGTTACCGCTACGTGGGAGACCCAGTACTTC.

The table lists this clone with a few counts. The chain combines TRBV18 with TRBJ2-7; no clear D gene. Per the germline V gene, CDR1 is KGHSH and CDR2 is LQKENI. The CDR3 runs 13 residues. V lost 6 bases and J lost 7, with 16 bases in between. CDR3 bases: TGTGCCAGCTCGAGAGGTCTAGAATTTGAGCAGTACTTC. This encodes CASSRGLEFEQYF.

The CDR3 DNA is TGTGCCAGCAGTTACTCCGGGACAGGGTACAATGAGCAGTTCTTC. This gives the protein CASSYSGTGYNEQFF. The chain joins TRBV6-5 to TRBJ2-1; 9 nucleotides agree with TRBD1. There are 15 residues in the CDR3. Per the germline V gene, CDR1 is MNHEY and CDR2 is SVGAGI. The trim removed 0 bases at V and 4 bases at J, leaving 1 base unmatched.

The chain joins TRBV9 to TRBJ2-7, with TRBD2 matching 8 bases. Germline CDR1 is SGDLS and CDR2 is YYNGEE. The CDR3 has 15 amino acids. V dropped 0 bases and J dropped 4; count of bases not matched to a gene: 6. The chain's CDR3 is CASSVEVGRGYEQYF. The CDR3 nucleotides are TGTGCCAGCAGCGTAGAAGTCGGGAGGGGGTACGAGCAGTACTTC.

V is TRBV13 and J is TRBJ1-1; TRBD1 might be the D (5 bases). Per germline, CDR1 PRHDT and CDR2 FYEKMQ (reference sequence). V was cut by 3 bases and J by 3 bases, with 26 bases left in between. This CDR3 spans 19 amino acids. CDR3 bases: TGTGCCAGCAGCTTCTCCAACCCCGGGACGGGACGAGGGGACACTGAAGCTTTCTTT. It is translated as CASSFSNPGTGRGDTEAFF.

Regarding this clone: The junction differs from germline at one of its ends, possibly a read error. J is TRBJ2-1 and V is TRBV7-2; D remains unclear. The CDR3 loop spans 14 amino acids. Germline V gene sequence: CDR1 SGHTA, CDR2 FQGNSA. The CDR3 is CASSLVLNYDEQFF. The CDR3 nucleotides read TGTGCCAGCAGCTTGGTCCTAAACTACGATGAGCAGTTCTTC.

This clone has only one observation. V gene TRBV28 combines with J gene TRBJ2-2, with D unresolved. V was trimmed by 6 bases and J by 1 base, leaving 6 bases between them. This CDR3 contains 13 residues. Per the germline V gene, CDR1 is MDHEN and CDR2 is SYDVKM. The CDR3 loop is CASSVRNTGELFF. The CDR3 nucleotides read TGTGCCAGCAGCGTCCGGAACACCGGGGAGCTGTTTTTT.

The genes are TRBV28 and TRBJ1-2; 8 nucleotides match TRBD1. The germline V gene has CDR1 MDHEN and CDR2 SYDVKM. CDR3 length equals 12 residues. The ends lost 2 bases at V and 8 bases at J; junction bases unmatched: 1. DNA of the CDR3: TGTGCCAGCAGTTTACCAGGGGGCGGCTACACCTTC. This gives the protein CASSLPGGGYTF.

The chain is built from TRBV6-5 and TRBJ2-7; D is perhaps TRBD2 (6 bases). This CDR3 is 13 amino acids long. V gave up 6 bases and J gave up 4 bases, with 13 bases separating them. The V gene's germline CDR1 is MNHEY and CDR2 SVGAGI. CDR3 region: CASSRGGGYEQYV. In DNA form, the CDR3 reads TGTGCCAGCAGCCGGGGCGGAGGGTACGAGCAGTACGTC.

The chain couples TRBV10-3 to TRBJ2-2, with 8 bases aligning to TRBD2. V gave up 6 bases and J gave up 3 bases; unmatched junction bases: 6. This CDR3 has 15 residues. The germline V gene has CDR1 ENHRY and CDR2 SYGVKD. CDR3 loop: CAISPGTRDTGELFF. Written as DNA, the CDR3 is TGTGCCATCAGCCCCGGGACTAGAGACACCGGGGAGCTGTTTTTT.

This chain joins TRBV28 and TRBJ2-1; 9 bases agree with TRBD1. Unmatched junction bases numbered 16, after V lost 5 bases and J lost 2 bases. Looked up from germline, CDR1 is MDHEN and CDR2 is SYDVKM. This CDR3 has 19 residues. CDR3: CASSPRPGTGKSPYNEQFF. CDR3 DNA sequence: TGTGCCAGCAGTCCACGTCCCGGGACAGGGAAAAGTCCCTACAATGAGCAGTTCTTC.

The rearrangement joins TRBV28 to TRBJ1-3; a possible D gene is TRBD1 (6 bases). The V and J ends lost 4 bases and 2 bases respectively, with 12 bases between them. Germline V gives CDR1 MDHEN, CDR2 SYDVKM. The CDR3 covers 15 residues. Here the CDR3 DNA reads TGTGCCAGCAGTTCGACAGGAACAACTGGAAACACCATATATTTT. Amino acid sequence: CASSSTGTTGNTIYF.

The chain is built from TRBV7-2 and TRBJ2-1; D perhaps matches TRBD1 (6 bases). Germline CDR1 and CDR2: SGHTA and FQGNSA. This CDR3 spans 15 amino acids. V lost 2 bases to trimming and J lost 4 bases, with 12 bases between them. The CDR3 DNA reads TGTGCCAGCAGCTTAAGTGGGGGCGTATACAATGAGCAGTTCTTC. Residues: CASSLSGGVYNEQFF.

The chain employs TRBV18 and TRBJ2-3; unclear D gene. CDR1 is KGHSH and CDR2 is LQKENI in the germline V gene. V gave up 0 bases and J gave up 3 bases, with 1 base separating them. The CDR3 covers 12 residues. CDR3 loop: CASSPPTDTQYF. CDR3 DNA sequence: TGTGCCAGCTCACCACCAACAGATACGCAGTATTTT.

The CDR3 DNA is TGTGCCAGCAGCTTCACGTTTACGGAAAAACTGTTTTTT. Protein: CASSFTFTEKLFF. The chain is built from TRBV5-6 and TRBJ1-4; D gene ambiguous. Germline CDR1 is SGHDT and CDR2 is YYEEEE. V was trimmed by 2 bases and J by 8 bases, leaving 10 bases between them. The length of the CDR3 is 13 residues.

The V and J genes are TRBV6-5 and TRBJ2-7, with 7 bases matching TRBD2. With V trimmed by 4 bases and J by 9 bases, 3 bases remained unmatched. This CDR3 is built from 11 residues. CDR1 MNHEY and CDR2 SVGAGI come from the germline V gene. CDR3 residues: CASSWGGVQYF. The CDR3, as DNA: TGTGCCAGCAGTTGGGGGGGTGTGCAGTACTTC.